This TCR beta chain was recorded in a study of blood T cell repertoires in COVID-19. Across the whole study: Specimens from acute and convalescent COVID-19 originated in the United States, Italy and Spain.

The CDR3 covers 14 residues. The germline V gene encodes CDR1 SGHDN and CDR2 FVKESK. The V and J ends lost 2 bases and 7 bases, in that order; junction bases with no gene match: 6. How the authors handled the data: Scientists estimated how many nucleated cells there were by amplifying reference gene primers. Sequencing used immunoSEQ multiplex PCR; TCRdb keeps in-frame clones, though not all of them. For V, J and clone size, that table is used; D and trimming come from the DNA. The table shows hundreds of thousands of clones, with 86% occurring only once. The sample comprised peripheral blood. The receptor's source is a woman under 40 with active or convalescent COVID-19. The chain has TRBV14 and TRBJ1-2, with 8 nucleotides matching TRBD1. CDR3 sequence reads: CASSQLRTGFGYTF. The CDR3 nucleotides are TGTGCCAGCAGCCAACTGCGGACAGGGTTTGGCTACACCTTC.